This T cell receptor (beta chain) was captured in a study of T cell clones after liver transplantation. About the research overall: Three of the eight recipients were HCV-positive; the rest had non-autoimmune, non-viral transplant indications.

The assay was immunoSEQ multiplex PCR, and TCRdb's table has in-frame clones only and misses some. The data hold over 90,000 clones, with about 86% observed a single time. A few counts support this clone. What it binds is not known. Sorting of unstimulated PBMCs yielded separate CD3+CD4+ and CD3+CD8+ fractions. Study observations and caveats: Low donor cell numbers restricted donor-reactive repertoire measurement in two subjects.

The CDR3 contains 12 residues. The trim removed 5 bases at V and 13 bases at J, leaving 4 bases unmatched. Germline V CDR1 and CDR2: SGHVS, FNYEAQ. The material sequenced was CD4+ T cells from blood, taken about 50 months after liver transplant. This clonotype originated in a human patient who received a liver transplant. Some T cells may possibly be graft donor cells. The V and J genes are TRBV7-6 and TRBJ1-6, with 8 bases fitting TRBD1. The CDR3 DNA follows: TGTGCCAGCAGCCCCGGACAGGGCCCCCTCCACTTT. This gives the protein CASSPGQGPLHF.